The 5 T cell receptor beta chains below come from one sample, sequenced in a study of beta chain features in type 1 diabetes. Of the isolated RNA, all was reverse transcribed, and so the sequenced material was expressed TCRB transcripts. Assay: immunoSEQ multiplex PCR; the TCRdb copy retains only in-frame clones and omits some. Of a few hundred thousand clones listed, about 19% were seen once; the top ten hold about 0.045%. Sample: naive CD4+ T cells from blood. These receptors originate from a woman in her late teens or twenties in good health.

This chain connects TRBV10-3 to TRBJ2-5; 9 bases fit TRBD1. The germline V gene has CDR1 ENHRY and CDR2 SYGVKD. V shed 10 bases and J 4 bases; nucleotides not matched to a gene: 10. The CDR3 totals 14 residues. The CDR3 region is CATKGQGGGETQYF. The CDR3 DNA follows: TGTGCCACCAAGGGACAGGGAGGTGGAGAGACCCAGTACTTC.

V is TRBV29-1 and J is TRBJ1-2, with D perhaps TRBD1 (5 bases). The V end was cut by 0 bases, the J end by 5 bases, with 10 bases between. The germline V gene encodes CDR1 SQVTM and CDR2 ANQGSEA. The CDR3 consists of 13 residues. CDR3 loop: CSVEEAGWYGYTF. The CDR3 nucleotides are TGCAGCGTTGAAGAGGCAGGGTGGTATGGCTACACCTTC.

The gene calls are TRBV30 and TRBJ1-1; maybe TRBD1 (5 bases). V shed 4 bases and J shed 11 bases, with 14 bases lying between them. This CDR3 has 11 residues. Germline CDR1 reads GTSNPN; CDR2 reads SVGIG (reference sequence). CDR3 sequence (DNA): TGTGCCTGGAAATCCAGGGTTGAGGCTTTCTTT. Residues: CAWKSRVEAFF.

Points on this clone: Sequence at one end of the junction differs from germline and may be a read error. The V call is TRBV7-9, the J call TRBJ2-2; possibly TRBD2 for D (6 bases). The CDR3 totals 10 residues. Germline CDR1 is SEHNR and CDR2 is FQNEAQ (reference sequence). CDR3 coding DNA: TGTGCCAGCAGCTCCGGGGGGCTGTTTTTT. This codes for CASSSGGLFF.

The genes are TRBV5-1 and TRBJ1-1, with a possible D match to TRBD1 (6 bases). Trimming removed 4 bases at V and 2 bases at J, with 18 bases between. Germline loops: CDR1 SGHRS, CDR2 YFSETQ. The CDR3 is 16 residues long. CDR3 in amino acids: CASSPIPAGANTEAFF. CDR3 bases: TGCGCCAGCAGCCCGATTCCTGCAGGGGCTAACACTGAAGCTTTCTTT.